The 8 T cell receptor beta chains given below trace back to one sample, sequenced in a study of blood T cell repertoires in COVID-19. Method: immunoSEQ multiplex PCR; TCRdb's copy keeps in-frame clones and lacks some. Of some 110,000 clones listed, 82% are singletons. The sample was peripheral blood. Receptors were obtained from a man in his 70s with acute or convalescent COVID-19.

The chain is built from TRBV3-1 (or the pseudogene TRBV3-2) and TRBJ2-7; unclear D gene. The CDR3 is 15 residues long. V was shortened by 2 bases and J by 1 base, with 12 bases between the two germline ends. Germline V CDR1 and CDR2: LGHDT, YNNKEL (reference sequence). DNA of the CDR3: TGTGCCAGCAGCCAAACCCCAGGTCCATCCTACGAGCAGTACTTC. It is translated as CASSQTPGPSYEQYF.

This clone occurred once. The chain is built from TRBV10-3 and TRBJ1-5, with TRBD1 matching 9 bases. Germline V lookup: CDR1 ENHRY, CDR2 SYGVKD. Trimming took 6 bases from V and 2 from J; bases not matched to a gene: 5. CDR3 length: 15 residues. The DNA for the CDR3 is TGTGCCATCAGCCGGGACAGGGCGGGCAATCAGCCCCAGCATTTT. Its protein is CAISRDRAGNQPQHF.

The rearrangement joins TRBV28 to TRBJ1-2; TRBD1 matches 7 bases. Per the germline V gene, CDR1 is MDHEN and CDR2 is SYDVKM. CDR3 size: 14 residues. V shed 2 bases and J 2 bases; nucleotides not matched to a gene: 2. The CDR3 is CASSLGGQNYGYTF. The CDR3 region has the DNA TGTGCCAGCAGTTTAGGGGGACAGAACTATGGCTACACCTTC.

This clone was observed a handful of times. CDR3 protein: CASTRVSTDTQYF. CDR3 coding DNA: TGTGCCAGCACCCGGGTTAGCACAGATACGCAGTATTTT. The rearrangement links TRBV14 to TRBJ2-3; D uncertain. The germline CDR1 and CDR2 sequences are SGHDN and FVKESK. CDR3 size: 13 residues. Deletions cut 7 bases from V and 0 bases from J, with 8 bases between.

The chain recombines TRBV7-9 with TRBJ2-2; maybe TRBD2 (5 bases). V was cut by 4 bases and J by 4 bases, with 19 bases left in between. Germline CDR1 reads SEHNR; CDR2 reads FQNEAQ (reference sequence). CDR3 length: 17 amino acids. CDR3 coding DNA: TGTGCCAGCAGCTCCGGCGTTGGGAGAACGACCACCGGGGAGCTGTTTTTT. It specifies CASSSGVGRTTTGELFF.

This chain connects TRBV6-1 to TRBJ1-5, with TRBD1 identical over 8 bases. CDR1 is MNHNS, CDR2 SASEGT, per germline. Trimming took 3 bases from V and 5 from J; bases not matched to a gene: 9. This CDR3 is built from 16 residues. CDR3 in amino acids: CASSDRGDRPDQPQHF. CDR3 in DNA: TGTGCCAGCAGTGACCGGGGGGACAGGCCGGATCAGCCCCAGCATTTT.

The chain is built from TRBV5-4 and TRBJ1-5; D may be TRBD1 (6 bases). The CDR3 contains 13 residues. Germline CDR1 and CDR2: SGHNT and YYREEE (reference sequence). Trimming removed 4 bases at V and 4 bases at J, with 9 bases between. CDR3 sequence (DNA): TGTGCCAGCAGCGTACAGGGAAATCAGCCCCAGCATTTT. Protein sequence: CASSVQGNQPQHF.

The CDR3 DNA sequence: TGTGCCAGCAGCTTAGATGGGACAAGGAAAAATGAGCAGTTCTTC. Translated, it gives CASSLDGTRKNEQFF. This rearrangement joins TRBV7-2 to TRBJ2-1, with TRBD1 as a possible D gene (6 bases). Trimming shortened V by 1 base and J by 7 bases, and 14 bases separated the two germline ends. Germline V gene data show CDR1 as SGHTA and CDR2 as FQGNSA. This CDR3 has 15 amino acids. Full variable domain (outside the CDR3, taken from reference TRBV7-2 and TRBJ2-1): GAGVSQSPSNKVTEKGKDVELRCDPISGHTALYWYRQSLGQGLEFLIYFQGNSAPDKSGLPSDRFSAERTGGSVSTLTIQRTQQEDSAVYLCASSLDGTRKNEQFFGPGTRLTVL.